Here is one T cell receptor beta chain with its context. The antigen is undetermined. The method was immunoSEQ multiplex PCR; TCRdb's version includes in-frame clones alone and lacks a portion of them. Here the sample spans around 71,000 clones, about 65% being singletons. The sample is drawn from a study of vaccination effects on CD4 cells after COVID-19. Findings and caveats of the study: Within healthy vaccinees, only 1 of 255 vaccine-induced clones displayed cross-reactivity with common cold coronaviruses. Early post-infection timepoints were missing from the study, which also had few convalescent patients. Clones of infection and vaccine origin contracted markedly late after vaccination.

Expansion of antigen-specific CD4+ T cells with viral peptide pools was carried out by the ViraFEST assay before sequencing. After less than twelve days in culture, the CD4+ T cells were isolated. The vaccine recipients had no prior SARS-CoV-2 infection, with negative nucleocapsid antibodies. IL-2 medium took the place of half the medium on both days 3 and 7. Germline values: CDR1 LGHNA, CDR2 YNFKEQ. Trimming stripped 3 bases from V and 1 base from J, with 3 bases between. The length of the CDR3 is 12 residues. This TCR was recovered from a human donor who received a COVID-19 vaccine. The specimen comprised CD4+ T cells from PBMCs cultured with HCoV-OC43 spike peptides, sampled before COVID-19 vaccination. Described subset: HCoV-OC43 spike overlapping peptide pool stimulation. The chain is built from TRBV4-2 and TRBJ1-1, with D unclear. CDR3 protein: CASSHQNTEAFF. DNA for the CDR3: TGTGCCAGCAGCCATCAGAACACTGAAGCTTTCTTT.